This T cell receptor beta chain is from a study of T-cell reconstitution after alpha-beta-depleted transplantation in children. Regarding the study as a whole: There were reportedly several hundred expanded graft clones from which alpha-beta T cells came about two months after transplant.

Preparation of the TCRbeta library was carried out with unique molecular identifiers. TCRdb reprocessed the PCR reads with MiXCR, giving one entry per CDR3 protein. The sample holds approximately 650,000 distinct CDR3 sequences, under 15% seen once. This clonotype was found many times. Its antigen is unidentified. The germline V gene encodes CDR1 SEHNR and CDR2 FQNEAQ (reference sequence). The CDR3 contains 15 residues. Trimming stripped 5 bases from V and 4 bases from J, with 14 bases between. The sample here was PBMCs, taken before TCRalphabeta/CD19-depleted stem cell transplant. V is TRBV7-9 and J is TRBJ2-2, with a possible D match to TRBD1 (5 bases). The TCR was taken from a girl aged 2-10 years with congenital amegakaryocytic thrombocytopenia, due to receive a stem cell transplant. The CDR3 loop is CASSGRVEVTGELFF. In nucleotides, the CDR3 is TGTGCCAGCAGCGGCAGGGTAGAGGTCACCGGGGAGCTGTTTTTT.